The 13 T cell receptor beta chains reported below all come from one sample, sequenced in a study of shared T cell receptors in the human thymus. The repertoire was sequenced with immunoSEQ multiplex PCR; TCRdb's copy has only in-frame clones and lacks some. The sample lists approximately 490,000 clones; around 78% were seen once. The sample also formed part of further work on human thymus T cells.

Sequenced: thymocytes. These receptors originate from a boy in the first two years of life with a congenital heart defect.

This clone came up once. V gene TRBV11-2 combines with J gene TRBJ2-3; weak D call: TRBD2 (6 bases). The ends were cut back, 5 bases at V and 4 bases at J, with 10 bases in the middle. This CDR3 comprises 13 residues. CDR1 SGHAT and CDR2 FQNNGV come from the germline V gene. Here the CDR3 DNA reads TGTGCCAGCAGCCTGACTAGTTCAGATACGCAGTATTTT. Encoded protein: CASSLTSSDTQYF.

The chain recombines TRBV12-5 with TRBJ2-2; D remains ambiguous. The CDR3 is made up of 11 amino acids. The V and J ends lost 7 bases and 8 bases respectively, with 8 bases between them. Germline CDR1 reads LGHNT; CDR2 reads FRNRAP. CDR3 sequence reads: CASDPEGELFF. DNA for the CDR3: TGTGCTAGTGACCCCGAGGGGGAGCTGTTTTTT.

CDR3 coding DNA: TGTGCCAGCAGCCAAGGGACTAGCGGGAAGACCCTCTCCTACGAGCAGTACTTC. Translation: CASSQGTSGKTLSYEQYF. The V gene is TRBV4-2, the J gene TRBJ2-7; 12 positions agree with TRBD2. The ends lost 1 base at V and 0 bases at J; junction bases unmatched: 7. Per the germline V gene, CDR1 is LGHNA and CDR2 is YNFKEQ. There are 18 residues in the CDR3.

The rearrangement links TRBV7-2 to TRBJ2-7; no clear D. The V end lost 6 bases, the J end lost 0 bases, and 9 bases lay between the germline ends. The germline V gene encodes CDR1 SGHTA and CDR2 FQGNSA. The CDR3 covers 13 residues. In nucleotides, the CDR3 is TGTGCCAGCAGTCGCAGACACTCCTACGAGCAGTACTTC. Amino acid sequence: CASSRRHSYEQYF.

V usage is TRBV5-4 and J usage is TRBJ2-7, with 9 bases that match TRBD2. This CDR3 contains 14 residues. Germline CDR1 is SGHNT and CDR2 is YYREEE (reference sequence). V shed 3 bases, J shed 6 bases, and the junction held 7 bases outside the gene matches. The CDR3 DNA reads as TGTGCCAGCAGCTATAGCGGGAGTATCCGCGAGCAGTACTTC. Its translation is CASSYSGSIREQYF.

This clone appeared a few times. V usage is TRBV7-9 and J usage is TRBJ1-2; D might be TRBD1 (6 bases). CDR3 length equals 15 residues. The V end lost 8 bases, the J end lost 4 bases, and 20 bases lay between the germline ends. Germline V lookup: CDR1 SEHNR, CDR2 FQNEAQ (reference sequence). The CDR3 protein is CASGTTGPPGYGYTF. CDR3 nucleotide sequence: TGTGCCAGCGGGACAACGGGCCCACCTGGCTATGGCTACACCTTC.

This clone was recorded a few times. CDR3: CASSDSFQGRGPGGSNYGYTF. CDR3 coding DNA: TGTGCCAGCAGTGACTCGTTTCAAGGCAGGGGGCCTGGTGGGTCCAACTATGGCTACACCTTC. The chain recombines TRBV6-4 with TRBJ1-2, with TRBD1 identical over 8 bases. The CDR3 sequence is 21 residues long. The junction had 20 bases not matched to a gene; V was cut back by 0 bases and J by 2 bases. Germline V gene lookup returns CDR1 MRHNA and CDR2 SNTAGT.

A word on this clone: The germline gene is not matched at one end of the junction; a read error may be the cause. This chain connects TRBV28 to TRBJ2-7; 7 bases agree with TRBD1. Germline V gene data show CDR1 as MDHEN and CDR2 as SYDVKM. The CDR3 sequence is 16 residues long. The CDR3 loop reads CASSTQTGTASCEQYF. The CDR3 region has the DNA TGTGCCAGCAGTACCCAGACCGGGACAGCTTCCTGCGAGCAGTACTTC.

The chain has TRBV28 and TRBJ1-2; D gene unclear. CDR3 size: 12 residues. V was pared by 3 bases and J by 4 bases, with 6 bases between. The V gene's germline CDR1 is MDHEN and CDR2 SYDVKM. As DNA, the CDR3 is TGTGCCAGCAGTTTGGTCGGCTATGGCTACACCTTC. Translation gives CASSLVGYGYTF.

The genes are TRBV6-4 and TRBJ2-7; TRBD1 aligns across 7 bases. Germline V gene sequence: CDR1 MRHNA, CDR2 SNTAGT. The CDR3 covers 13 residues. With 8 bases clipped from V and 0 bases from J, the junction kept 4 bases outside the gene matches. CDR3 residues: CASGQEISYEQYF. The DNA for the CDR3 is TGTGCCAGCGGACAGGAGATCTCCTACGAGCAGTACTTC.

The chain couples TRBV6-1 to TRBJ1-4; 8 bases are shared with TRBD1. Germline CDR1 reads MNHNS; CDR2 reads SASEGT. This CDR3 has 15 amino acids. The ends lost 7 bases at V and 1 base at J; junction bases unmatched: 5. CDR3 DNA sequence: TGTGCCAGCAAGGGGACAGGCCTAACTAATGAAAAACTGTTTTTT. Encoded protein: CASKGTGLTNEKLFF.

The chain is built from TRBV19 and TRBJ1-4; D might be TRBD1 (6 bases). Deletions cut 9 bases from V and 1 base from J, with 12 bases between. Germline V lookup: CDR1 LNHDA, CDR2 SQIVND (reference sequence). The CDR3 length is 14 residues. The chain's CDR3 is CASRGGGTNEKLFF. The DNA for the CDR3 is TGTGCCAGCAGGGGCGGGGGAACTAATGAAAAACTGTTTTTT.

V is TRBV4-3 and J is TRBJ2-3; D call uncertain. The germline CDR1 and CDR2 sequences are LGHNA and YSLEER. This CDR3 contains 15 residues. V lost 4 bases and J lost 1, with 12 bases in between. The CDR3, as DNA: TGCGCCAGCAGCCCTCTAGAATCCCGCACAGATACGCAGTATTTT. As protein: CASSPLESRTDTQYF.